Below, 15 T cell receptor beta chains from the same sample are listed, as sequenced in a study of T and B cells in COVID-19 patients. BIOMED2 TRB-A/B primer pools were used in multiplex TRB PCR. TCRdb reprocessed the multiplex PCR reads via MiXCR and lists one record per CDR3 protein. Among around 6,500 distinct CDR3 sequences listed, roughly a quarter were seen once. Each TRB amplification used roughly 220-550 ng of genomic DNA from blood. The sample taken for sequencing was blood. The receptors originated from a human donor with active COVID-19.

The J gene is TRBJ2-7, the V gene TRBV5-3; TRBD2 might be the D (6 bases). TRBV5-3 is designated an ORF whose function remains uncertain. V was trimmed by 0 bases and J by 5 bases, leaving 12 bases between them. The CDR3 loop spans 14 amino acids. Here the CDR3 DNA reads TGTGCCAGAAGCTTGGCCGGGGGTCACCACGAGCAGTACTTC. It specifies CARSLAGGHHEQYF.

V and J are TRBV5-1 and TRBJ2-1; D possibly uses TRBD1 or TRBD2 (5 bases each). The CDR3 consists of 15 residues. V lost 0 bases, J lost 0 bases, and 7 bases lay in between. Per germline, CDR1 SGHRS and CDR2 YFSETQ. The DNA for the CDR3 is TGCGCCAGCAGCTTGGTTGGGACCTCCTACAATGAGCAGTTCTTC. This gives the protein CASSLVGTSYNEQFF.

The rearrangement links TRBV5-1 to TRBJ2-5; D is unclear. The CDR3 spans 12 residues. Germline loops: CDR1 SGHRS, CDR2 YFSETQ. Trimming took off 4 bases at V and 2 bases at J, with 6 bases between the two ends. CDR3 sequence (DNA): TGCGCCAGCAGCCAGCTGCAAGAGACCCAGTACTTC. This codes for CASSQLQETQYF.

This clonotype counts as medium-sized (0.01 to 0.1%). The chain is built from TRBV12-3 or TRBV12-4 and TRBJ2-2; D is unclear. The CDR3 has 14 amino acids. Trimming took 5 bases from V and 1 from J, leaving 8 bases between them. For the CDR3, the DNA is TGTGCCAGCAGTCCTGCCGGGAACACCGGGGAGCTGTTTTTT. This encodes CASSPAGNTGELFF.

CDR3 nucleotides: TGCAGTGCTAGCCGGACTAGCGGGAAGAGGAGTCGGTTCTTC. It translates to CSASRTSGKRSRFF. The chain uses TRBV20-1 and TRBJ2-1, with TRBD2 matching 12 bases. Germline loops: CDR1 DFQATT, CDR2 SNEGSKA (reference sequence). Trimming removed 3 bases from V and 15 bases from J; junction bases left unmatched: 12. CDR3 length: 14 amino acids.

As regards this clonotype: Possible read error: a much larger clone is one base away. V usage is TRBV18 and J usage is TRBJ2-7; 7 nucleotides match TRBD2. This CDR3 comprises 15 residues. Germline V gene data show CDR1 as KGHSH and CDR2 as LQKENI. CDR3 sequence reads: CTSSPLTGGRNEQYF. The CDR3 nucleotides are TGTACCAGCTCACCCCTAACGGGAGGAAGGAACGAGCAGTACTTC.

Points on this clonotype: It may be a read error: a sequence one base away is much more abundant. CDR3 sequence: CASRRLGSSREQYF. The CDR3 coding sequence is TGTGCCAGCAGGCGTCTCGGGAGCTCCCGCGAGCAGTACTTC. The chain employs TRBV6-5 and TRBJ2-7; TRBD2 is a possible D gene (6 bases). Germline CDR1 and CDR2: MNHEY and SVGAGI. The length of the CDR3 is 14 residues. The germline V and J ends were trimmed by 6 bases and 6 bases, with 18 bases remaining between them.

This clonotype was detected many times. This sequence joins TRBV18 and TRBJ1-1; TRBD1 matches at 8 bases. CDR1 KGHSH and CDR2 LQKENI come from the germline V gene. The V segment lost 8 bases and the J segment 5 bases; nucleotides outside the gene matches: 22. This CDR3 is 18 amino acids long. CDR3 in amino acids: CASHRTYRDGTGGTEAFF. CDR3 DNA: TGTGCCAGCCACCGCACCTACAGGGACGGCACAGGGGGGACTGAAGCTTTCTTT.

This clonotype is medium-sized in the sample. The J gene is TRBJ1-1, the V gene TRBV19, with D maybe TRBD1 (5 bases). From germline, CDR1 is LNHDA and CDR2 SQIVND (reference sequence). This CDR3 is 14 amino acids long. Trimming took 4 bases from V and 3 from J, leaving 12 bases between them. CDR3 loop: CASSRPGLDTEAFF. The CDR3 nucleotides are TGTGCCAGTAGTAGGCCAGGGCTGGACACTGAAGCTTTCTTT.

This clonotype was observed a handful of times. The V gene is TRBV7-6, the J gene TRBJ1-3; possible D gene TRBD1, 5 bases. The germline V and J ends were trimmed by 5 bases and 2 bases, with 10 bases remaining between them. The CDR3 has 14 residues. CDR1 and CDR2 from the germline V gene are SGHVS and FNYEAQ. The CDR3 DNA reads TGTGCCAGCAGCGCAGGGTTCGCTGGAAACACCATATATTTT. Translating it yields CASSAGFAGNTIYF.

The sample holds a few counts of this clonotype. The rearrangement uses TRBV7-2 and TRBJ2-5; 14 nucleotides match TRBD2. The germline V gene has CDR1 SGHTA and CDR2 FQGNSA. The CDR3 sequence is 17 residues long. V shed 2 bases, J shed 5 bases, and the junction held 7 bases outside the gene matches. The CDR3 DNA reads as TGTGCCAGCAGCTTATCGGGACTAGCGGGAGTTGGGGAGACCCAGTACTTC. Its protein product is CASSLSGLAGVGETQYF.

This sequence joins TRBV20-1 and TRBJ2-1; TRBD2 aligns across 7 bases. The V gene end was trimmed by 0 bases and the J gene end by 7 bases; junction bases not matched to a gene: 12. In germline, CDR1 is DFQATT, CDR2 SNEGSKA (reference sequence). There are 16 residues in the CDR3. The CDR3 sequence: CSARDQWREFLNEQFF. DNA for the CDR3: TGCAGTGCTAGAGATCAGTGGCGGGAGTTCCTAAATGAGCAGTTCTTC.

This clonotype counts as medium-sized (0.01 to 0.1%). The genes are TRBV6-2 or TRBV6-3 and TRBJ1-6; D perhaps matches TRBD1 (6 bases). The CDR3 has 14 residues. The V end lost 5 bases, the J end lost 8 bases, and 13 bases lay between the germline ends. Germline V lookup: CDR1 MNHEY, CDR2 SVGEGT. The DNA for the CDR3 is TGTGCCAGCAGTCTGGACAGATGGGATTCACCCCTCCACTTT. This encodes CASSLDRWDSPLHF.

J is TRBJ2-1 and V is TRBV28; D is ambiguous. The V end lost 5 bases, the J end lost 0 bases, and 14 bases lay between the germline ends. This CDR3 has 16 residues. Germline V lookup: CDR1 MDHEN, CDR2 SYDVKM. The chain's CDR3 is CASSPPKYSSYNEQFF. The CDR3, as DNA: TGTGCCAGCAGTCCCCCGAAGTATAGCTCCTACAATGAGCAGTTCTTC.

The table lists this clonotype with a few counts. CDR3 coding DNA: TGTGCCAGCACCAGAACAAACACTGAAGCTTTCTTT. Translation gives CASTRTNTEAFF. The gene calls are TRBV6-1 and TRBJ1-1; the D is unclear. CDR3 size: 12 residues. Germline V gene data show CDR1 as MNHNS and CDR2 as SASEGT. V was shortened by 7 bases and J by 2 bases, with 8 bases between the two germline ends.